Reported below is one T cell receptor beta chain. This clonotype showed up many times. Its antigen is still unknown. Base qualities are missing; no much larger clone stands one base away. Every donor in the study was a healthy Caucasian. The twin cohort consisted of three pairs of female monozygotic twins, all aged about 18 to 30 years. Positive isolation kits from Invitrogen were used to isolate the CD4+ and CD8+ T cell populations. This sample is part of a study of identical twins (TCRdb year 2016). The study in broad terms: To test whether fetal clonotypes persist, the study used deep sequencing on TCR alpha and beta repertoires from monozygotic twins, unrelated adults of various ages, and cord blood. Replicate twin experiments were performed at different times using different library preparation protocols to rule out contamination. The paper as a whole reports these results and caveats: A weaker excess of twin sharing was found in beta out-of-frame sequences because the signal-to-noise ratio was lowered by fewer shared sequences. Because the same donors could not be followed over many years, conclusions were based on cross-sectional statistical analysis. Fewer insertions were carried by abundant cord blood beta clonotypes, a similar but weaker trend appeared in young adult naive repertoires, and no such trend appeared in memory repertoires. Out-of-frame TCR alpha sharing in monozygotic twins was systematically underestimated by recombination models, whereas sharing between unrelated individuals was in agreement with the recombination models. Zero-insertion analyses could be partly confounded by invariant T cells such as MAIT and iNKT, though diverse VJ usage argued against such confounding for most clonotypes. Compared with coincidental sharing between unrelated individuals, out-of-frame TCR alpha sequences shared between twins had an excess of sequences with low generation probability.

The library was prepared using 5' RACE. Sequenced on an Illumina HiSeq 2000. A universal primer binding site was introduced by template switching, and a unique molecular identifier was present in the final cDNA, enabling accurate counting of TCR cDNA molecules. First-strand cDNA for TCR alpha and beta chains was synthesized from specific primers in the conserved constant-segment region. To control for contamination, every cDNA library was double barcoded, receiving both a SMART-Mk sample barcode and Illumina barcodes. TruSeq adapter sequences along with Illumina sample barcodes were introduced in two successive PCR steps. Sequencing of the TCR alpha and beta cDNA libraries was done on the Illumina HiSeq platform using custom primers. As for how the authors treated the data: MiGEC processed the raw reads to extract unique molecular identifiers, while MiXCR was used to determine the CDR3 positions. For each individual, recombination models were inferred using an EM algorithm with the repgenHMM and IGoR tools. The analysis of shared clonotypes was done with the tcR package in R, with sharing normalized by the product of cloneset sizes. To study raw recombination without the effects of thymic and clonal selection, out-of-frame nonproductive sequences were analyzed. In TCRdb, the public reads were trimmed at Q25 with fastp and aligned with MiXCR, with productive beta chains retained. Rows are unified per CDR3 protein, each entry keeping the most common DNA and genes. TCRdb, not the original authors, processed these V and J calls. The sample table contains about 520,000 distinct CDR3 sequences; only one count was recorded for 20% to 25% of them. The ten top clones hold under 0.95% of the sample.

The CDR3 sequence holds 15 residues, the cysteine and phenylalanine included. Only the CDR3 DNA is retained, 45 bases long and in frame from the first base. Based on the germline V gene, the CDR1 and CDR2 sequences are SGHRS and YFSETQ. V is pared back by 0 bases and J by 2 bases, with 6 bases lying between the germline termini. This sample also appeared in a second study, on T cells expressing NK-cell markers. As noted in the second study: Three sorted T-cell subsets (CD3+CD56+NKG2C+, CD3+CD56+NKG2C- and CD3+CD56-NKG2C+) from several donors had their TCR beta-chain repertoires profiled. Seven of the eight sequenced donors were HCMV-seropositive and one was HCMV-seronegative. In several experiments an anti-gammadeltaTCR antibody was added to restrict sorting to alphabetaTCR-expressing T cells. In six donors, the dominant CD3+CD56+NKG2C+ clonotypes were among the top 10 CD8+ clonotypes and accounted for roughly 1.0-8% of CD8+ T cells. Those dominant clonotypes were again the most abundant among CD3+CD56-NKG2C+ cells in a few donors, at about 28.3-65%. Whether the expanded NKG2C-expressing T cell clones were specific for HCMV antigens was left unclear. The study sequenced eight donors, all healthy volunteers chosen at random: three men and five women. HCMV-specific IgG was detected in serum with a commercial ELISA kit to determine HCMV serostatus. Reads were demultiplexed and grouped by UMI with MIGEC, and clonotypes were assembled and quantified with MiTCR. Only TCR cDNA sequences supported by at least two reads were kept to exclude erroneous sequences. The tcR package was used for downstream repertoire analysis, and clonotypes were matched between fractions using CDR3 nucleotide sequence together with V segment. VDJmatch was used to annotate antigen specificity against VDJdb, with one amino acid substitution in CDR3 permitted.

The sequence links TRBV5-1 to TRBJ1-6, with no confidently assigned D gene. Sequenced sample: CD4+ T cells sorted from blood. The source of this sequence is a woman between 18 and 30 years old in good health. The CDR3 protein is CASSLARTYNSPLHF. In nucleotides, the sequence is TGCGCCAGCAGCTTGGCCCGAACCTATAATTCACCCCTCCACTTT.